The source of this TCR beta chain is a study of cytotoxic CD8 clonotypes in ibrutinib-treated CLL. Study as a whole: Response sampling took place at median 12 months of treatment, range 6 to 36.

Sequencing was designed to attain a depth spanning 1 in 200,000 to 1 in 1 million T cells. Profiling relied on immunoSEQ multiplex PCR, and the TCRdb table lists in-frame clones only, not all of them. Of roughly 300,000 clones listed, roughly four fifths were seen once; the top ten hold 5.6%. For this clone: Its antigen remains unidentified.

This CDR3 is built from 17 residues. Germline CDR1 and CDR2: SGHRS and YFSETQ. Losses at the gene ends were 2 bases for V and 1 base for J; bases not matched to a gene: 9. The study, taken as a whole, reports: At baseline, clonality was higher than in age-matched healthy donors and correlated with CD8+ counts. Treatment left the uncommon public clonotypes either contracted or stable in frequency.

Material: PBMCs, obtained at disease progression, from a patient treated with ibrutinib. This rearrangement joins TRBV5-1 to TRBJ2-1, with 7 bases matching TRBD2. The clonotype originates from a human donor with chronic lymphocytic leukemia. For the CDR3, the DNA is TGCGCCAGCAGCTTAGGACTAGTTAAATCGTCCTACAATGAGCAGTTCTTC. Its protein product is CASSLGLVKSSYNEQFF.